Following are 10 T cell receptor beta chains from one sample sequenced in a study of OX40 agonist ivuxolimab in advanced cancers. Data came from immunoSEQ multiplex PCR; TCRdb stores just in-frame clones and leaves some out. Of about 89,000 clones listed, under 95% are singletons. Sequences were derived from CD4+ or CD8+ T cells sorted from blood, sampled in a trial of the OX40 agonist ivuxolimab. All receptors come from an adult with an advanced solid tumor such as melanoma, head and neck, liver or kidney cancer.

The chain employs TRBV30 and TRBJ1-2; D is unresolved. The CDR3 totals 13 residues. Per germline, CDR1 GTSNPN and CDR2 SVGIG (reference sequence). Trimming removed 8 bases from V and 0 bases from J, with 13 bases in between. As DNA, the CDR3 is TGTGCCCTATTTGTCAAAACTAACTATGGCTACACCTTC. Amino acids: CALFVKTNYGYTF.

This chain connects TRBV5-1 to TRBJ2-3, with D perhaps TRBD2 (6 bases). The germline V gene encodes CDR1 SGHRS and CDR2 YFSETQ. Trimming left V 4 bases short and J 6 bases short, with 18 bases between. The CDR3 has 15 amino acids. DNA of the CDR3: TGCGCCAGCAGCCGTCTGGGAGGTCGGTTGGATACGCAGTATTTT. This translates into CASSRLGGRLDTQYF. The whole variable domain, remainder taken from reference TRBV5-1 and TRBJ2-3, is KAGVTQTPRYLIKTRGQQVTLSCSPISGHRSVSWYQQTPGQGLQFLFEYFSETQRNKGNFPGRFSGRQFSNSRSEMNVSTLELGDSALYLCASSRLGGRLDTQYFGPGTRLTVL.

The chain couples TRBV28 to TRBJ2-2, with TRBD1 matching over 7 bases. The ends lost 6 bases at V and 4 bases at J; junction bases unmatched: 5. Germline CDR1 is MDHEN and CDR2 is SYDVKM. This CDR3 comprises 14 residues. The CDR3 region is CASRPGTATGELFF. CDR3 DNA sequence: TGTGCCAGCAGACCCGGGACAGCCACCGGGGAGCTGTTTTTT.

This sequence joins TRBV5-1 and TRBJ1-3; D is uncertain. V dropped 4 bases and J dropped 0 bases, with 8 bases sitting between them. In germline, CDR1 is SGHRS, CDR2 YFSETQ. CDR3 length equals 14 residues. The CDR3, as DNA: TGCGCCAGCAGCCCGGCAACCTCTGGAAACACCATATATTTT. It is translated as CASSPATSGNTIYF.

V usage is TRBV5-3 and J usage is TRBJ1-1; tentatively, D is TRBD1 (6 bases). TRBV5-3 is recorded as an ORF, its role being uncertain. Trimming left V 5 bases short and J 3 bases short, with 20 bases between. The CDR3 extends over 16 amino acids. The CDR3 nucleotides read TGTGCCAGAAGGGGCGGGGGCCCCGTGAGGGACACTGAAGCTTTCTTT. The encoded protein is CARRGGGPVRDTEAFF.

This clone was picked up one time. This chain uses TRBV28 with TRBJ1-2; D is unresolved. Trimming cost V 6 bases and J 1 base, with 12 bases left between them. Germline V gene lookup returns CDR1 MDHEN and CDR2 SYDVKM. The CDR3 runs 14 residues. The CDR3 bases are TGTGCCAGCAGGACCCCGGGGATTAACTATGGCTACACCTTC. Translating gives CASRTPGINYGYTF.

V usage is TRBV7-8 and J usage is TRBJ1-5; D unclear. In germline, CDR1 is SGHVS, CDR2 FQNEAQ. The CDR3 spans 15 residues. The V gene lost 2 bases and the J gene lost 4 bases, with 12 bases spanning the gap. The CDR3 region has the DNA TGTGCCAGCAGCTTACTGAGGGAGCGGAATCAGCCCCAGCATTTT. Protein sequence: CASSLLRERNQPQHF.

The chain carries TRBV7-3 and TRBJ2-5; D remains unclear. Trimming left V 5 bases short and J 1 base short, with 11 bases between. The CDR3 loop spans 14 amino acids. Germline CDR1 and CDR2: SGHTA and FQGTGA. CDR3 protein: CASSPGMIQETQYF. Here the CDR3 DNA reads TGTGCCAGCAGCCCCGGAATGATCCAAGAGACCCAGTACTTC.

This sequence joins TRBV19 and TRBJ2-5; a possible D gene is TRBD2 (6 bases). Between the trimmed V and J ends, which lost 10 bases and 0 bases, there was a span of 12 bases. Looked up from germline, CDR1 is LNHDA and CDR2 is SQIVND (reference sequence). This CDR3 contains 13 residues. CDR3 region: CATAGIYQETQYF. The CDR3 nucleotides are TGTGCCACGGCGGGAATTTACCAAGAGACCCAGTACTTC.

The CDR3 coding sequence is TGTGCCAGCAGTAGGGGGGCAACTAATGAAAAACTGTTTTTT. Amino acid sequence: CASSRGATNEKLFF. The chain employs TRBV6-5 and TRBJ1-4; TRBD1 is a possible D gene (6 bases). Trimming shortened V by 5 bases and J by 0 bases, and 7 bases separated the two germline ends. The CDR3 covers 14 residues. Looked up from germline, CDR1 is MNHEY and CDR2 is SVGAGI.